The sequence of this T cell receptor beta chain was determined in a study of control samples from healthy donors and cancer patients. V was shortened by 4 bases and J by 5 bases, with 6 bases between the two germline ends. CDR1 and CDR2 (germline): MDHEN, SYDVKM. The CDR3 consists of 12 residues. TCRdb keeps only in-frame clones here, not all; method: immunoSEQ multiplex PCR. Of around 170,000 clones listed, around 88% are singletons. Worth noting for this clone: Other DNA sequences in this specimen translate into the identical CDR3.

The sequence derives from a woman aged 25 to 45 in good health. V gene TRBV28 combines with J gene TRBJ1-5, with D tentatively TRBD1 (5 bases). Material: blood. CDR3 bases: TGTGCCAGCAGTTCGGGGGATCAGCCCCAGCATTTT. It codes for CASSSGDQPQHF.